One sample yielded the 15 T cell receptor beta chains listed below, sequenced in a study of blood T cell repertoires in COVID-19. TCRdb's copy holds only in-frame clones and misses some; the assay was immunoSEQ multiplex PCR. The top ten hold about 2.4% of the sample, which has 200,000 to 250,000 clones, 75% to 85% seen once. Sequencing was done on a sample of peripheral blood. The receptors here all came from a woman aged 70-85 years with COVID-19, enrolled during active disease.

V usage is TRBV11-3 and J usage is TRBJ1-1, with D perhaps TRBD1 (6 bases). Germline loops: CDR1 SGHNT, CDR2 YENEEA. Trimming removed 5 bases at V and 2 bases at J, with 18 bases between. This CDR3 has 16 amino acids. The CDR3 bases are TGTGCCAGCAGCAACACAGGGCGACGCGGTAACACTGAAGCTTTCTTT. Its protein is CASSNTGRRGNTEAFF.

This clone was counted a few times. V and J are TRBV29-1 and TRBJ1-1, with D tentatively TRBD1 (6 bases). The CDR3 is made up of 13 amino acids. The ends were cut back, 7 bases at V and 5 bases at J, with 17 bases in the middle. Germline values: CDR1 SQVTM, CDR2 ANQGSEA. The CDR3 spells CSAEDSIKTEAFF. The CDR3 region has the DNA TGCAGCGCAGAGGACAGTATCAAGACTGAAGCTTTCTTT. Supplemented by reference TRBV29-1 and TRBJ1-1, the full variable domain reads SAVISQKPSRDICQRGTSLTIQCQVDSQVTMMFWYRQQPGQSLTLIATANQGSEATYESGFVIDKFPISRPNLTFSTLTVSNMSPEDSSIYLCSAEDSIKTEAFFGQGTRLTVV.

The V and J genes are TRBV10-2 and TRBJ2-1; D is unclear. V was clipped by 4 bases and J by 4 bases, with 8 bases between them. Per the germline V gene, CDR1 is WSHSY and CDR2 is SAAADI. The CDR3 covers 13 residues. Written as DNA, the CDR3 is TGCGCCAGCAGTGTATCTAGATACAATGAGCAGTTCTTC. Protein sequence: CASSVSRYNEQFF.

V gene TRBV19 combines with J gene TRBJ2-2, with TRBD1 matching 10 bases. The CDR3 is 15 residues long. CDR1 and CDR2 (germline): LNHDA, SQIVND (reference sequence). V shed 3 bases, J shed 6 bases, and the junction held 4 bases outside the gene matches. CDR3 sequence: CASSIRQGASGELFF. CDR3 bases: TGTGCCAGTAGTATCCGACAGGGGGCGTCCGGGGAGCTGTTTTTT.

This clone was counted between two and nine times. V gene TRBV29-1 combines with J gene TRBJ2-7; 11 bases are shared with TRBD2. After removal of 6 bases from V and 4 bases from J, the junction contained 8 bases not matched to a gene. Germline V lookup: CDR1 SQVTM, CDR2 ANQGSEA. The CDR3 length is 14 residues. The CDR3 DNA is TGCAGCGTGGAACTAGCGGGAGCTTCGTACGAGCAGTACTTC. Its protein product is CSVELAGASYEQYF.

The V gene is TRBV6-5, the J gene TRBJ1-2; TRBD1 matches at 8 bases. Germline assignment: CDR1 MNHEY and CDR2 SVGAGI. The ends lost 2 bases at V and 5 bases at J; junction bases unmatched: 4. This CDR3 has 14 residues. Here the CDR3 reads CASSYRGTGYGYTF. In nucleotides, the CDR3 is TGTGCCAGCAGTTACCGCGGGACAGGTTATGGCTACACCTTC.

CDR3 nucleotides: TGTGCCAGCAGCTTGGAAGTTACTAGCGGCACAGATACGCAGTATTTT. This sequence encodes CASSLEVTSGTDTQYF. The chain couples TRBV5-4 to TRBJ2-3, with 7 nucleotides matching TRBD2. Trimming took 0 bases from V and 1 from J; bases not matched to a gene: 5. The V gene's germline CDR1 is SGHNT and CDR2 YYREEE (reference sequence). The CDR3 runs to 16 residues.

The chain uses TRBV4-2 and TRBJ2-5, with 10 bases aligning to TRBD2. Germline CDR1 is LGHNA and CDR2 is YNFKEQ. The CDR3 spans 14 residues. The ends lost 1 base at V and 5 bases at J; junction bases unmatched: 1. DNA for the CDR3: TGTGCCAGCAGCCAAGGAGCGGGAGGGGAGACCCAGTACTTC. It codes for CASSQGAGGETQYF.

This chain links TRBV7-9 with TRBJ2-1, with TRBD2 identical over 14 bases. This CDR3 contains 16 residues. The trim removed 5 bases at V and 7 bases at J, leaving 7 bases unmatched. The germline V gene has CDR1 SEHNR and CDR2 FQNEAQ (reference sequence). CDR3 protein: CASSPPGLAGANEQFF. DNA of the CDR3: TGTGCCAGCAGCCCCCCGGGACTAGCGGGAGCGAATGAGCAGTTCTTC.

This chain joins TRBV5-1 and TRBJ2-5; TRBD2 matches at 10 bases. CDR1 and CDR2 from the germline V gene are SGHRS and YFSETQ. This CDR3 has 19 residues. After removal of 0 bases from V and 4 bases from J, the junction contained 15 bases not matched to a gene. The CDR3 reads CASSLDPSGLAASGETQYF. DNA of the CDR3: TGCGCCAGCAGCTTGGATCCGTCAGGACTAGCGGCCTCGGGAGAGACCCAGTACTTC.

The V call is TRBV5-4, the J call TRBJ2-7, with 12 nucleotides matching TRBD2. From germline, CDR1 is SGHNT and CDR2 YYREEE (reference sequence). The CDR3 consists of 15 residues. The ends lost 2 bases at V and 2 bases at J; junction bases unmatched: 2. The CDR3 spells CASSLTSGRTYEQYF. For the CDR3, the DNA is TGTGCCAGCAGCTTAACTAGCGGGAGGACCTACGAGCAGTACTTC.

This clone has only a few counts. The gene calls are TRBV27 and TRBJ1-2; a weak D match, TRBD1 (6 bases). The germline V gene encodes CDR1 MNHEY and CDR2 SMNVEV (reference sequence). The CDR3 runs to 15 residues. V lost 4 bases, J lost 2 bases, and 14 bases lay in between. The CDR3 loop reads CASSWGGRGNYGYTF. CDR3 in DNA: TGTGCCAGCAGTTGGGGGGGCAGAGGCAACTATGGCTACACCTTC.

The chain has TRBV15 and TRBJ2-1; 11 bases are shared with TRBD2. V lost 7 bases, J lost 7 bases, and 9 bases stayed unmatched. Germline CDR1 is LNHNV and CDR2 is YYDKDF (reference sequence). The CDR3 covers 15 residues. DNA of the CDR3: TGTGCCACCACCTTGGGACTAGCGGATCCAAATGAGCAGTTCTTC. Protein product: CATTLGLADPNEQFF.

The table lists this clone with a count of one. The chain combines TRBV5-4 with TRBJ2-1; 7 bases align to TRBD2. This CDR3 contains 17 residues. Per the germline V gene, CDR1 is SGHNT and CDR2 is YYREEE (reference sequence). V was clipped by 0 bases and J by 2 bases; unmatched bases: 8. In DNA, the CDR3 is TGTGCCAGCAGCTTGGGGGGTGGAGGGAGGGCCTACAATGAGCAGTTCTTC. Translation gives CASSLGGGGRAYNEQFF.

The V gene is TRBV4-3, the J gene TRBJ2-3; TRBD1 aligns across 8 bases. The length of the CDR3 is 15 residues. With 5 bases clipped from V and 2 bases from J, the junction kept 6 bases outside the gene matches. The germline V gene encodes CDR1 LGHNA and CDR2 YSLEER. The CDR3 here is CASSTRQGTTDTQYF. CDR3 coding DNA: TGCGCCAGCAGCACCCGACAGGGGACCACAGATACGCAGTATTTT.